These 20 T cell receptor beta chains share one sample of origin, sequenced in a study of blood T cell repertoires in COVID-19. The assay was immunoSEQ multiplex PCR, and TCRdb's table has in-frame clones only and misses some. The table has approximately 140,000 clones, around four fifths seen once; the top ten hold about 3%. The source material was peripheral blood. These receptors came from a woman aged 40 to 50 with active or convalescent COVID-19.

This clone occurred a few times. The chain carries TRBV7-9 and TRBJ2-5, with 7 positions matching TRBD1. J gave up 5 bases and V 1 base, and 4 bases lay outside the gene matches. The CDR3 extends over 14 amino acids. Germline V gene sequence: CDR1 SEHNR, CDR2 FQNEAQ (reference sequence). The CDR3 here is CASSLVSRGETQYF. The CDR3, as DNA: TGTGCCAGCAGCTTAGTGTCCAGGGGGGAGACCCAGTACTTC.

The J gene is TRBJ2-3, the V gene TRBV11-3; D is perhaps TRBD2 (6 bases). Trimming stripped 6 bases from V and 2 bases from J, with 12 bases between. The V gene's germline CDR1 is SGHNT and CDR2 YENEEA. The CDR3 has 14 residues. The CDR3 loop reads CASRSGGDTDTQYF. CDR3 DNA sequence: TGTGCCAGCAGGTCCGGGGGAGACACAGATACGCAGTATTTT.

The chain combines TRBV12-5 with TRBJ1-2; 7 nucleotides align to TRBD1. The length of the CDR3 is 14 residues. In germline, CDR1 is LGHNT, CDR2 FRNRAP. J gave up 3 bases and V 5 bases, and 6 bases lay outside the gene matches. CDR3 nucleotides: TGTGCTAGTGGTCTGGACAGGCCTGACTATGGCTACACCTTC. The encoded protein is CASGLDRPDYGYTF. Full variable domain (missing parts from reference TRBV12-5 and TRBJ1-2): DARVTQTPRHKVTEMGQEVTMRCQPILGHNTVFWYRQTMMQGLELLAYFRNRAPLDDSGMPKDRFSAEMPDATLATLKIQPSEPRDSAVYFCASGLDRPDYGYTFGSGTRLTVV.

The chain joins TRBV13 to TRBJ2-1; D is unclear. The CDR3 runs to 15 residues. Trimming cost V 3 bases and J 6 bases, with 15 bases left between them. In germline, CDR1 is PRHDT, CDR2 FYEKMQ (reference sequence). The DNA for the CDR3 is TGTGCCAGCAGCTTTGGCAGGTTTACGCGCAATGAGCAGTTCTTC. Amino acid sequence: CASSFGRFTRNEQFF.

CDR3 loop: CASSVSRTGIAGNTEAFF. The CDR3, as DNA: TGTGCCAGCAGCGTAAGTAGGACAGGCATAGCCGGGAACACTGAAGCTTTCTTT. The V and J genes are TRBV9 and TRBJ1-1; 7 bases fit TRBD1. V was pared by 1 base and J by 1 base, with 13 bases of the junction left unmatched. CDR1 SGDLS and CDR2 YYNGEE come from the germline V gene. CDR3 length equals 18 residues. Complete variable domain (other parts from reference TRBV9 and TRBJ1-1): DSGVTQTPKHLITATGQRVTLRCSPRSGDLSVYWYQQSLDQGLQFLIQYYNGEERAKGNILERFSAQQFPDLHSELNLSSLELGDSALYFCASSVSRTGIAGNTEAFFGQGTRLTVV.

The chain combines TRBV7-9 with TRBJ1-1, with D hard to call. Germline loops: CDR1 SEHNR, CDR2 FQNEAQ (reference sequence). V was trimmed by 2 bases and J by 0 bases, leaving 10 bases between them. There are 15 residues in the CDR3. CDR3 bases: TGTGCCAGCAGCTTACACTCAGGATTGAACACTGAAGCTTTCTTT. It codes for CASSLHSGLNTEAFF.

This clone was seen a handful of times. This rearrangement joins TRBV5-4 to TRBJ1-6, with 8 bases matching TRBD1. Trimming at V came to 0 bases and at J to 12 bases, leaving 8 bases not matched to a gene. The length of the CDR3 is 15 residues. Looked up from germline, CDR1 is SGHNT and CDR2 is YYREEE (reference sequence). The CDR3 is CASSLAGQGIRPLHF. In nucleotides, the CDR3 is TGTGCCAGCAGCTTGGCCGGACAGGGAATAAGACCCCTCCACTTT.

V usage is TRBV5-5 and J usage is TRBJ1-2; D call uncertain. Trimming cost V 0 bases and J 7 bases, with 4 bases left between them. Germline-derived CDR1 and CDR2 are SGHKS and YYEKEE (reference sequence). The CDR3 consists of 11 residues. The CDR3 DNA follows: TGTGCCAGCAGCTTGGCCGGTGGCTACACCTTC. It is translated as CASSLAGGYTF.

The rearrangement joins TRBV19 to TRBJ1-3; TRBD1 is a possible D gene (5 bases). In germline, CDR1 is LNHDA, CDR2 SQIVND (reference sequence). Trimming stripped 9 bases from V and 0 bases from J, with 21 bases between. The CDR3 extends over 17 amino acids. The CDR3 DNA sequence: TGTGCCAGCCAGATGACGGGACTCGCCTTCTCTGGAAACACCATATATTTT. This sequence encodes CASQMTGLAFSGNTIYF. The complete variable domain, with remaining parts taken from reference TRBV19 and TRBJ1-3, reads DGGITQSPKYLFRKEGQNVTLSCEQNLNHDAMYWYRQDPGQGLRLIYYSQIVNDFQKGDIAEGYSVSREKKESFPLTVTSAQKNPTAFYLCASQMTGLAFSGNTIYFGEGSWLTVV.

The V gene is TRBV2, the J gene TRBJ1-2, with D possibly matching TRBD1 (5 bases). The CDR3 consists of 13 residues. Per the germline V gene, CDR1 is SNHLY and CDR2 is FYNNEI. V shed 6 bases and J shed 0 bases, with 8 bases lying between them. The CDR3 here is CASRGGPNYGYTF. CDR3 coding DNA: TGTGCCAGCAGGGGGGGACCTAACTATGGCTACACCTTC.

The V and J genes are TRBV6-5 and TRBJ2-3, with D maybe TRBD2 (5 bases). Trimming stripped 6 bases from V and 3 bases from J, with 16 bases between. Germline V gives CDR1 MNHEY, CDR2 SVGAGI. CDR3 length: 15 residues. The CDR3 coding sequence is TGTGCCAGCAGGCCCGGGAACCATAGAACAGATACGCAGTATTTT. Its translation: CASRPGNHRTDTQYF.

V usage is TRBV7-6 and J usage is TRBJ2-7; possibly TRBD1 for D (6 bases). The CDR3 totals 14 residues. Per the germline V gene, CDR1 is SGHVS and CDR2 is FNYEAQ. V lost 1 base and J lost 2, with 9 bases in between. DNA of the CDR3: TGTGCCAGCAGCTTAGGACAGGTAACCTACGAGCAGTACTTC. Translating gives CASSLGQVTYEQYF.

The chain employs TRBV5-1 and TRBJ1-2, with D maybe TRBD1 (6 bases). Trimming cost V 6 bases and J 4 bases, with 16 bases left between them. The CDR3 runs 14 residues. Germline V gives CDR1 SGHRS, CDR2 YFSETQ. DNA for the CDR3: TGCGCCAGCAACCTGGGGGCAGGGCTCTATGGCTACACCTTC. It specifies CASNLGAGLYGYTF. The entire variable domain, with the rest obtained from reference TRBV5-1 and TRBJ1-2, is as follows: KAGVTQTPRYLIKTRGQQVTLSCSPISGHRSVSWYQQTPGQGLQFLFEYFSETQRNKGNFPGRFSGRQFSNSRSEMNVSTLELGDSALYLCASNLGAGLYGYTFGSGTRLTVV.

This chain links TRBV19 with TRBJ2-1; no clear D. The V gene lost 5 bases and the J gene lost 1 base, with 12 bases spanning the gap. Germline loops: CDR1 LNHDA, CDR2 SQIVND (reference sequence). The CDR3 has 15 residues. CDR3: CASSPFQLSYNEQFF. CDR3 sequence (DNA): TGTGCCAGTAGTCCCTTCCAACTTTCCTACAATGAGCAGTTCTTC.

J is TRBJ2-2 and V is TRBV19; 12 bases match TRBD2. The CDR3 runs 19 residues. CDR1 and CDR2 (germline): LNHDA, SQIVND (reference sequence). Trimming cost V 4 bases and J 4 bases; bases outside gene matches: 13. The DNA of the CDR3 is TGTGCCAGTAGTACCCCCTCCCTAGCGGGAGGGAGGGGCACCGGGGAGCTGTTTTTT. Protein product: CASSTPSLAGGRGTGELFF.

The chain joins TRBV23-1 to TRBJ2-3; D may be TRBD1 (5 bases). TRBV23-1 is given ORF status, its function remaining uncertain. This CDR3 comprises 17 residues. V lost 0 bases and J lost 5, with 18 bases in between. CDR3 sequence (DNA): TGCGCCAGCAGTCAATCATCCAGGGTGGATGGTGTAGATACGCAGTATTTT. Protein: CASSQSSRVDGVDTQYF.

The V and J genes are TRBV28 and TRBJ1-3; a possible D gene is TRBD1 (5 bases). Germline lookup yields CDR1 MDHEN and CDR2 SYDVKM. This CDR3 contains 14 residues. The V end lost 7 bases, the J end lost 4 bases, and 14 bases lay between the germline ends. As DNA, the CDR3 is TGTGCCAGCACCCCGGCAGGGTACGGAAACACCATATATTTT. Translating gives CASTPAGYGNTIYF.

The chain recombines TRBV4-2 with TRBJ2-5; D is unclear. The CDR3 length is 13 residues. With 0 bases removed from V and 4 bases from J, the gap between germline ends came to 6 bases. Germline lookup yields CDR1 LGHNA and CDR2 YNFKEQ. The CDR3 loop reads CASSQDMRETQYF. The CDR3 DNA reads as TGTGCCAGCAGCCAAGATATGAGAGAGACCCAGTACTTC.

CDR3 residues: CASSLDGYNEQFF. The CDR3 bases are TGTGCCAGCAGCTTAGACGGGTACAATGAGCAGTTCTTC. The V and J genes are TRBV7-2 and TRBJ2-1; D gene uncertain. CDR3 length equals 13 residues. The germline CDR1 and CDR2 sequences are SGHTA and FQGNSA. Trimming left V 1 base short and J 4 bases short, with 5 bases between.

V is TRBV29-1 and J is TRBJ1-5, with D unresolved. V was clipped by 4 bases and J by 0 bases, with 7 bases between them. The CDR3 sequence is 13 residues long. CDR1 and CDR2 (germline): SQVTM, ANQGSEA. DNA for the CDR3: TGCAGCGTTGCGTACGGTAGCAATCAGCCCCAGCATTTT. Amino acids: CSVAYGSNQPQHF.